This T cell receptor beta chain was sequenced for a study of blood T cell repertoires in COVID-19. Looking at the study overall: COVID-19 samples collected from the United States, Italy and Spain covered acute and convalescent phases. Sample material is recorded as cDNA or gDNA derived from T cells, B-cell-depleted T cells, or PBMCs.

Original methodology: Cell counts per sample came from amplifying reference gene primers. Repertoires were generated with immunoSEQ multiplex PCR, while TCRdb's copy carries only in-frame clones and drops some. The V and J calls and clone size were taken over from that table, and D and trimming were inferred from the DNA. The sample contains around 140,000 clones, 84% of which appear only once. The V gene's germline CDR1 is SGHAT and CDR2 FQNNGV. V trimming: 0 bases; J trimming: 5 bases; junction bases outside the gene matches: 8. This CDR3 is built from 17 residues. This receptor was obtained from a human donor in a cohort sampled during active COVID-19. Sequencing was carried out using peripheral blood. The chain has TRBV11-2 and TRBJ2-5, with 11 bases that match TRBD2. The CDR3 DNA reads as TGTGCCAGCAGCTTAGATCGAGTAGCGGGGGGGCATGAGACCCAGTACTTC. Its translation is CASSLDRVAGGHETQYF.